The 12 T cell receptor beta chains presented below share a single source sample, sequenced in a study of T cells in Graves' hyperthyroidism and ophthalmopathy (dated by TCRdb to about 2019). The library relied on multiplex PCR. The sequencer was an Illumina HiSeq 2000. The TCR beta CDR3 regions were amplified from RNA transcripts. The first round of RT-PCR for the TCR CDR3 was performed with the HTBI primer set and the Qiagen OneStep RT-PCR kit. TCRdb reanalyzed the raw reads on its own, using fastp at Q25 for trimming and MiXCR for clone calling, and kept in-frame beta chains. Each record represents a unique CDR3 protein, reported with the most common genes and DNA among its rows. This sample lists about 840,000 distinct CDR3 sequences; over 35% were detected once. Jointly, the top ten make up approximately 8.7% of the sample. Sequencing used blood. These receptors all come from a man aged 18 to 30 with Graves' hyperthyroidism.

Comment on this clonotype: The junction and the germline gene differ at one end; a read error may be behind it. The chain is built from TRBV20-1 and TRBJ2-7; D is possibly TRBD2 (5 bases). Germline-derived CDR1 and CDR2 are DFQATT and SNEGSKA (reference sequence). The CDR3 has 11 residues. The CDR3 nucleotides read TGCAGTGCTAGCCGTTTGGGAGAGCAGCACTTC. This encodes CSASRLGEQHF.

This rearrangement joins TRBV2 to TRBJ2-2; tentatively, D is TRBD1 or TRBD2 (7 bases each). The germline V gene has CDR1 SNHLY and CDR2 FYNNEI. V lost 6 bases, J lost 2 bases, and 13 bases lay in between. The CDR3 has 15 amino acids. Here the CDR3 reads CASSRGTTNTGELFF. Written as DNA, the CDR3 is TGTGCCAGCAGCAGGGGGACTACTAACACCGGGGAGCTGTTTTTT.

A word on this clonotype: At one of its ends the junction is not consistent with the germline gene, which may arise from a read error. This chain connects TRBV25-1 to TRBJ1-3; no firm D call. Germline CDR1 MGHDK, CDR2 SYGVNS. The CDR3 spans 14 residues. The CDR3 loop is CAGSTGVSGNTIYF. CDR3 nucleotide sequence: TGTGCCGGCAGCACCGGAGTCTCTGGAAACACCATATATTTT.

The CDR3 is CASSPSGRRESGTQYF. The CDR3 DNA follows: TGTGCCAGCAGCCCGAGCGGGAGAAGGGAGTCGGGGACCCAGTACTTC. This chain uses TRBV7-8 with TRBJ2-5, with 8 bases fitting TRBD2. CDR1 SGHVS and CDR2 FQNEAQ come from the germline V gene. V shed 5 bases, J shed 7 bases, and the junction held 15 bases outside the gene matches. CDR3 length equals 16 residues.

The rearrangement uses TRBV20-1 and TRBJ2-7, with TRBD2 matching over 8 bases. The junction had 9 bases not matched to a gene; V was cut back by 0 bases and J by 5 bases. The CDR3 sequence is 15 residues long. Germline CDR1 reads DFQATT; CDR2 reads SNEGSKA (reference sequence). CDR3: CSARDRVAGMNEQYF. In DNA, the CDR3 is TGCAGTGCTAGAGATCGGGTAGCGGGGATGAACGAGCAGTACTTC.

About this clonotype: A much larger clonotype is one base distant, so this may be a read error. The V gene is TRBV2, the J gene TRBJ2-2; D uncertain. Germline CDR1 reads SNHLY; CDR2 reads FYNNEI. The CDR3 runs 13 residues. CDR3 region: CTSSEGHTGELFF. CDR3 sequence (DNA): TGTACCAGCAGTGAAGGCCACACCGGGGAGCTGTTTTTT. Full variable domain (rest looked up from reference TRBV2 and TRBJ2-2): EPEVTQTPSHQVTQMGQEVILRCVPISNHLYFYWYRQILGQKVEFLVSFYNNEISEKSEIFDDQFSVERPDGSNFTLKIRSTKLEDSAMYFCTSSEGHTGELFFGEGSRLTVL.

The genes are TRBV6-5 and TRBJ1-1; D ambiguous. V gave up 0 bases and J gave up 4 bases, with 12 bases separating them. Germline V CDR1 and CDR2: MNHEY, SVGAGI. There are 15 residues in the CDR3. CDR3 sequence: CASSYSRVGFTEAFF. CDR3 DNA: TGTGCCAGCAGTTACTCGAGGGTTGGGTTCACTGAAGCTTTCTTT.

This clonotype appeared many times. The rearrangement links TRBV2 to TRBJ2-2, with TRBD2 as a possible D gene (5 bases). The CDR3 totals 14 residues. The germline V and J ends were trimmed by 8 bases and 3 bases, with 13 bases remaining between them. Germline V CDR1 and CDR2: SNHLY, FYNNEI. CDR3 sequence: CASQSSGYTGELFF. CDR3 nucleotide sequence: TGTGCCAGCCAATCGAGCGGTTACACCGGGGAGCTGTTTTTT.

This clonotype came up a few times. The chain has TRBV6-5 and TRBJ1-1; 9 bases are a match to TRBD1. This CDR3 spans 15 amino acids. The junction had 6 bases not matched to a gene; V was cut back by 1 base and J by 6 bases. CDR1 and CDR2 from the germline V gene are MNHEY and SVGAGI. The CDR3 DNA is TGTGCCAGCAGTTACTTGGGACAGGGAGGATCTGAAGCTTTCTTT. Amino acid sequence: CASSYLGQGGSEAFF.

This clonotype was seen many times. The chain has TRBV11-3 and TRBJ2-5; D possibly uses TRBD1 or TRBD2 (5 bases each). Germline V gene data show CDR1 as SGHNT and CDR2 as YENEEA. This CDR3 region has 14 residues. The V gene lost 5 bases and the J gene lost 4 bases, with 14 bases spanning the gap. The CDR3 region has the DNA TGTGCCAGCAGCCAGAGGGGATCAGGAGAGACCCAGTACTTC. Encoded protein: CASSQRGSGETQYF.

The chain recombines TRBV24-1 with TRBJ1-5; possible D gene TRBD1, 5 bases. CDR3 size: 13 residues. Trimming shortened V by 11 bases and J by 2 bases, and 12 bases separated the two germline ends. The germline V gene has CDR1 KGHDR and CDR2 SFDVKD. The CDR3 DNA reads TGTGCCAATGAGGGGCAAGGCAATCAGCCCCAGCATTTT. It encodes CANEGQGNQPQHF.

This clonotype was seen repeatedly, ten times or more. An end of the junction differs from the germline gene, which may be a read error. The J gene is TRBJ1-6, the V gene TRBV2, with D unclear. CDR1 is SNHLY, CDR2 FYNNEI, per germline. The CDR3 contains 14 residues. This chain's CDR3 is CAGSSATDNSPLHF. CDR3 coding DNA: TGTGCCGGCAGCTCGGCCACCGATAATTCACCCCTCCACTTT.